The 7 T cell receptor beta chains in this list originate from one sample, sequenced in a study of cytomegalovirus exposure and HLA in healthy donors. The PCR had 60 Vbeta and 13 Jbeta primers. Repertoires were generated with immunoSEQ multiplex PCR, while TCRdb's copy carries only in-frame clones and drops some. The profile covers some 93,000 clones, with around 9.6% appearing a single time and roughly 4.7% taken by the ten largest. Material for sequencing was PBMCs. The origin of the receptors is a man in his fifties or sixties in good health and CMV-seropositive.

In this sample, this clone turned up a few times. The chain joins TRBV10-3 to TRBJ2-2; TRBD1 might be the D (5 bases). Trimming took off 5 bases at V and 6 bases at J, with 10 bases between the two ends. The germline V gene encodes CDR1 ENHRY and CDR2 SYGVKD. The CDR3 is 13 residues long. The CDR3 DNA follows: TGTGCCATCAGTCTCAGGGTTCCCGGGGAGCTGTTTTTT. It specifies CAISLRVPGELFF.

The gene calls are TRBV7-9 and TRBJ1-1; unclear D gene. CDR3 size: 13 residues. Germline assignment: CDR1 SEHNR and CDR2 FQNEAQ (reference sequence). V was pared by 2 bases and J by 6 bases, with 10 bases between. CDR3 sequence: CASSLNGGAEAFF. The DNA of the CDR3 is TGTGCCAGCAGCTTAAACGGCGGAGCTGAAGCTTTCTTT.

This clone has more than one count but fewer than ten. This chain links TRBV7-6 with TRBJ2-3; the D gene is possibly TRBD2 (6 bases). Germline V gives CDR1 SGHVS, CDR2 FNYEAQ. V lost 4 bases and J 0 bases, leaving 11 bases between the germline ends. The CDR3 extends over 15 amino acids. CDR3 residues: CASSSGGASTDTQYF. The DNA of the CDR3 is TGTGCCAGCAGCTCCGGGGGTGCTAGCACAGATACGCAGTATTTT.

This chain links TRBV11-2 with TRBJ1-2; D is undetermined. Deletions cut 7 bases from V and 3 bases from J, with 9 bases between. Germline CDR1 SGHAT, CDR2 FQNNGV. This CDR3 is 12 amino acids long. Here the CDR3 DNA reads TGTGCCAGCAAAACGACTGACTATGGCTACACCTTC. Translation gives CASKTTDYGYTF.

V is TRBV5-1 and J is TRBJ2-3, with 7 bases that match TRBD1. The germline gives CDR1 SGHRS, CDR2 YFSETQ. J gave up 4 bases and V 4 bases, and 15 bases lay outside the gene matches. The CDR3 has 17 residues. The CDR3 here is CASSPNQQGNDPDTQYF. The CDR3 nucleotides read TGCGCCAGCAGCCCCAACCAACAGGGGAATGATCCAGATACGCAGTATTTT.

The rearrangement joins TRBV4-1 to TRBJ1-1; D not resolved. CDR1 and CDR2 (germline): MGHRA, YSYEKL. The CDR3 extends over 15 amino acids. V lost 0 bases and J lost 0, with 8 bases in between. DNA for the CDR3: TGCGCCAGCAGCCAAGAGCAACGGGTGAACACTGAAGCTTTCTTT. It encodes CASSQEQRVNTEAFF.

The V and J genes are TRBV4-2 and TRBJ2-5, with 7 bases identical to TRBD2. Germline CDR1 is LGHNA and CDR2 is YNFKEQ. Germline trimming cut 3 bases from V and 5 bases from J; bases unmatched to any gene: 6. The CDR3 consists of 14 residues. The CDR3 DNA follows: TGTGCCAGCAGCCAGGGGTGGCGGGAGGAGACCCAGTACTTC. Encoded protein: CASSQGWREETQYF.